The 22 T cell receptor beta chains given below trace back to one sample, sequenced in a study of blood T cell repertoires in COVID-19. The method was immunoSEQ multiplex PCR; TCRdb's version includes in-frame clones alone and lacks a portion of them. This sample has 80,000 to 95,000 clones, with approximately 77% found just once. Sequencing used peripheral blood. These TCRs come from an elderly woman with acute or convalescent COVID-19.

The CDR3 reads CASSRTAGSTNEKLFF. In DNA, the CDR3 is TGTGCCAGCAGCCGGACCGCAGGGTCAACTAATGAAAAACTGTTTTTT. The chain recombines TRBV14 with TRBJ1-4, with TRBD1 as a possible D gene (5 bases). Germline V gives CDR1 SGHDN, CDR2 FVKESK. V shed 4 bases and J shed 0 bases, with 12 bases lying between them. This CDR3 is built from 16 residues.

The rearrangement uses TRBV24-1 and TRBJ2-1; 9 nucleotides match TRBD2. The V gene end was trimmed by 0 bases and the J gene end by 13 bases; junction bases not matched to a gene: 6. CDR3 length equals 14 residues. Germline CDR1 and CDR2: KGHDR and SFDVKD. The CDR3 spells CATSDLGLAGSQFF. Written as DNA, the CDR3 is TGTGCCACCAGTGATTTGGGGCTAGCGGGAAGCCAGTTCTTC.

This clone was recorded a few times. Other DNA sequences of this sample code for an identical CDR3. The CDR3 sequence: CASSSQGYEQYF. CDR3 coding DNA: TGTGCCAGCAGCTCCCAGGGATACGAGCAGTACTTC. The rearrangement uses TRBV7-2 and TRBJ2-7, with a possible D match to TRBD1 (5 bases). Per the germline V gene, CDR1 is SGHTA and CDR2 is FQGNSA. This CDR3 has 12 residues. The V end was cut by 4 bases, the J end by 4 bases, with 8 bases between.

The J gene is TRBJ2-2, the V gene TRBV6-5, with 9 bases lining up with TRBD2. CDR3 size: 15 residues. V shed 6 bases, J shed 4 bases, and the junction held 6 bases outside the gene matches. CDR1 is MNHEY and CDR2 is SVGAGI in the germline V gene. The CDR3 nucleotides are TGTGCCAGCAGGTCCAGCGGGAGGTTCACCGGGGAGCTGTTTTTT. Its translation: CASRSSGRFTGELFF.

The J gene is TRBJ1-2, the V gene TRBV4-2; 8 bases map to TRBD1. The CDR3 consists of 16 residues. Germline V CDR1 and CDR2: LGHNA, YNFKEQ. The trim removed 0 bases at V and 0 bases at J, leaving 3 bases unmatched. The CDR3 spells CASSQEWTGTNYGYTF. The DNA for the CDR3 is TGTGCCAGCAGCCAAGAGTGGACAGGGACTAACTATGGCTACACCTTC.

In its sample, this clone was seen a few times. The V call is TRBV12-2, the J call TRBJ1-4. TRBV12-2 is listed as a pseudogene. The CDR3 sequence is 11 residues long. Here the CDR3 reads CASRLGRGLFF. CDR3 nucleotides: TGTGCAAGTCGCTTAGGGCGCGGACTGTTTTTT.

This clone was detected only once. The chain uses TRBV6-5 and TRBJ2-5; 11 bases map to TRBD2. Germline CDR1 MNHEY, CDR2 SVGAGI. The CDR3 consists of 15 residues. V lost 5 bases, J lost 7 bases, and 9 bases stayed unmatched. The CDR3, as DNA: TGTGCCAGCAGTAGTAATCCCCTAGCGGGGGGGACCCAGTACTTC. Its translation is CASSSNPLAGGTQYF.

The chain recombines TRBV6-2 or TRBV6-3 with TRBJ1-2; 11 bases are shared with TRBD1. CDR1 and CDR2 from the germline V gene are MNHEY and SVGEGT. V dropped 4 bases and J dropped 4; count of bases not matched to a gene: 5. The CDR3 consists of 15 residues. CDR3 in amino acids: CASSSRGTGGYGYTF. The DNA for the CDR3 is TGTGCCAGCAGTTCCCGGGGGACAGGGGGCTATGGCTACACCTTC.

On this clone itself: Other DNA sequences within the sample encode an identical CDR3. V and J are TRBV5-1 and TRBJ1-1; D unclear. There are 13 residues in the CDR3. The germline V gene has CDR1 SGHRS and CDR2 YFSETQ. V gave up 0 bases and J gave up 2 bases, with 5 bases separating them. The CDR3 region has the DNA TGCGCCAGCAGCTTGGTAGCAAACACTGAAGCTTTCTTT. It yields the protein CASSLVANTEAFF.

The rearrangement joins TRBV18 to TRBJ1-5; 7 nucleotides align to TRBD1. The CDR3 is made up of 13 amino acids. V lost 5 bases, J lost 5 bases, and 3 bases stayed unmatched. Germline V gene data show CDR1 as KGHSH and CDR2 as LQKENI. CDR3 loop: CASSGDRDQPQHF. In nucleotides, the CDR3 is TGTGCCAGCTCAGGCGACAGGGATCAGCCCCAGCATTTT. The full variable domain, completed using reference TRBV18 and TRBJ1-5, is NAGVMQNPRHLVRRRGQEARLRCSPMKGHSHVYWYRQLPEEGLKFMVYLQKENIIDESGMPKERFSAEFPKEGPSILRIQQVVRGDSAAYFCASSGDRDQPQHFGDGTRLSIL.

This chain links TRBV11-2 with TRBJ2-1; the D gene is possibly TRBD2 (6 bases). V was pared by 4 bases and J by 0 bases, with 13 bases between. There are 16 residues in the CDR3. CDR1 SGHAT and CDR2 FQNNGV come from the germline V gene. The CDR3 nucleotides read TGTGCCAGCAGCTGGGCGGGACTCGGCTCCTACAATGAGCAGTTCTTC. Translation gives CASSWAGLGSYNEQFF.

This clone was detected once. The V gene is TRBV23-1, the J gene TRBJ2-5, with 8 bases that match TRBD1. TRBV23-1 is annotated as an ORF whose role is uncertain. The CDR3 totals 16 residues. V trimming: 2 bases; J trimming: 5 bases; junction bases outside the gene matches: 10. The chain's CDR3 is CASSQLEDRVDETQYF. DNA of the CDR3: TGCGCCAGCAGTCAACTGGAGGACAGGGTCGACGAGACCCAGTACTTC.

The chain uses TRBV19 and TRBJ2-2, with 7 bases fitting TRBD1. J was trimmed by 1 base and V by 6 bases; bases with no gene match: 2. CDR1 is LNHDA, CDR2 SQIVND, per germline (reference sequence). The CDR3 runs 14 residues. The CDR3 protein is CASSGTVNTGELFF. CDR3 nucleotides: TGTGCCAGTAGCGGGACAGTGAACACCGGGGAGCTGTTTTTT. The entire variable domain, with the rest obtained from reference TRBV19 and TRBJ2-2, is as follows: DGGITQSPKYLFRKEGQNVTLSCEQNLNHDAMYWYRQDPGQGLRLIYYSQIVNDFQKGDIAEGYSVSREKKESFPLTVTSAQKNPTAFYLCASSGTVNTGELFFGEGSRLTVL.

The chain is built from TRBV19 and TRBJ1-5; no clear D gene. CDR3 length: 15 residues. Germline CDR1 is LNHDA and CDR2 is SQIVND (reference sequence). The germline V and J ends were trimmed by 2 bases and 1 base, with 9 bases remaining between them. As DNA, the CDR3 is TGTGCCAGTAGTATAATCCCACAGAGCAATCAGCCCCAGCATTTT. Translation: CASSIIPQSNQPQHF.

The rearrangement uses TRBV28 and TRBJ2-2; TRBD2 matches 8 bases. The CDR3 has 15 amino acids. V shed 4 bases and J 6 bases; nucleotides not matched to a gene: 7. Per germline, CDR1 MDHEN and CDR2 SYDVKM. The CDR3 loop is CASSSAGLVAGELFF. The CDR3 nucleotides are TGTGCCAGCAGTTCCGCGGGACTAGTGGCCGGGGAGCTGTTTTTT.

This rearrangement joins TRBV6-5 to TRBJ2-3; 12 bases are a match to TRBD2. CDR1 and CDR2 from the germline V gene are MNHEY and SVGAGI. This CDR3 is built from 15 residues. Unmatched junction bases numbered 5, after V lost 6 bases and J lost 4 bases. CDR3 residues: CASRTLAGGPDTQYF. The CDR3 DNA reads TGTGCCAGCAGAACTCTAGCGGGGGGGCCAGATACGCAGTATTTT.

The chain recombines TRBV11-3 with TRBJ2-7; TRBD1 matches 7 bases. This CDR3 spans 12 amino acids. Unmatched junction bases numbered 5, after V lost 6 bases and J lost 6 bases. Germline values: CDR1 SGHNT, CDR2 YENEEA. The CDR3 DNA sequence: TGTGCCAGCAGGCGACAGGGACCCGAGCAGTACTTC. It specifies CASRRQGPEQYF.

J is TRBJ2-3 and V is TRBV7-2, with 12 bases lining up with TRBD2. V was clipped by 1 base and J by 5 bases; unmatched bases: 7. CDR1 and CDR2 (germline): SGHTA, FQGNSA. CDR3 length: 17 residues. The chain's CDR3 is CASSLVPSGRALDTQYF. The CDR3 coding sequence is TGTGCCAGCAGCTTAGTTCCTAGCGGGAGGGCCCTAGATACGCAGTATTTT.

The rearrangement links TRBV18 to TRBJ1-2; a possible D gene is TRBD1 (5 bases). The CDR3 length is 14 residues. CDR1 and CDR2 from the germline V gene are KGHSH and LQKENI. Trimming removed 3 bases at V and 0 bases at J, with 8 bases between. The CDR3 DNA sequence: TGTGCCAGCTCACCTTCGACAGCTAACTATGGCTACACCTTC. The encoded protein is CASSPSTANYGYTF.

This clone was seen a handful of times. The chain carries TRBV6-1 and TRBJ1-1; D unclear. CDR1 is MNHNS and CDR2 is SASEGT in the germline V gene. The V end lost 2 bases, the J end lost 0 bases, and 13 bases lay between the germline ends. The CDR3 runs to 16 residues. The DNA of the CDR3 is TGTGCCAGCAGTGAACCCCCGACGAGGCTGAACACTGAAGCTTTCTTT. Translation gives CASSEPPTRLNTEAFF.

This clone came up a few times. The chain links TRBV4-2 to TRBJ2-3; 8 bases fit TRBD1. The trim removed 0 bases at V and 6 bases at J, leaving 8 bases unmatched. The CDR3 loop spans 16 amino acids. The germline gives CDR1 LGHNA, CDR2 YNFKEQ. CDR3: CASSQDPLTGVDTQYF. The CDR3 DNA is TGTGCCAGCAGCCAAGACCCCTTGACAGGGGTGGATACGCAGTATTTT.

V gene TRBV5-4 combines with J gene TRBJ2-2, with D unresolved. Germline CDR1 SGHNT, CDR2 YYREEE (reference sequence). The CDR3 is 13 amino acids. Trimming took 0 bases from V and 4 from J, leaving 4 bases between them. The CDR3 nucleotides are TGTGCCAGCAGCTTGGATCGCACCGGGGAGCTGTTTTTT. Translating it yields CASSLDRTGELFF.